Included here is one T cell receptor (beta chain) sequence, with context. What it binds is not known. CDR3 regions were amplified by Arm-PCR using iRepertoire HTBI primers to build TCR beta libraries. Using its own MiXCR run on the multiplex PCR reads, TCRdb lists one record per CDR3 protein. The repertoire consists of about 620,000 distinct CDR3 sequences, with roughly 15% occurring once and the leading ten covering 18%. Documented time point: newly diagnosed GD, antithyroid drugs for less than 3 months. With RNA extracted from PBMCs as input, the TCR library was made. This entry belongs to a study of regulatory T cells in long-lasting Graves disease. Study-level background: Antithyroid drug intake by newly diagnosed Graves' patients had lasted under 3 months.

General study findings and limits: Not thyroid tissue but only peripheral blood was studied. Persistent Graves' patients showed less TCR diversity than newly diagnosed ones.

The CDR3 covers 14 residues. Germline CDR1 reads MDHEN; CDR2 reads SYDVKM. J was trimmed by 8 bases and V by 2 bases; bases with no gene match: 4. These data were also filed under a second study, of T cells in Graves' hyperthyroidism and ophthalmopathy. That investigation notes: Exclusion criteria comprised uncontrolled infection, other autoimmune disease, pregnancy or lactation.

Sequencing used peripheral blood mononuclear cells (PBMCs), obtained at new diagnosis, from a patient treated with antithyroid drugs. The sequence derives from a young woman with Graves disease. This sequence joins TRBV28 and TRBJ2-1; 9 bases match TRBD1. The CDR3 coding sequence is TGTGCCAGCAGTTTAACAGGGGGCCGTGATGAGCAGTTCTTC. Amino acids: CASSLTGGRDEQFF.